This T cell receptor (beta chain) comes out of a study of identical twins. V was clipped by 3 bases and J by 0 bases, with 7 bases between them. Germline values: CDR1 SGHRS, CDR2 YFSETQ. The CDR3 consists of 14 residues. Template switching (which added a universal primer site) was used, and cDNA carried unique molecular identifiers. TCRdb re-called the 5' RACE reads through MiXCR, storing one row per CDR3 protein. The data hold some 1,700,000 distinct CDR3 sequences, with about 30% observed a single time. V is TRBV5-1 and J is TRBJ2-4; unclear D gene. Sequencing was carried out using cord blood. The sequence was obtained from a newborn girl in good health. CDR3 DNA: TGCGCCAGCAGCTATGAGTCAGCCAAAAACATTCAGTACTTC. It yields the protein CASSYESAKNIQYF.